The clone carrying this T cell receptor beta chain was detected once. Its cognate antigen is unknown. Sequencing was performed with immunoSEQ multiplex PCR; in TCRdb, only in-frame clones are kept and a portion is missing. The table includes more than 60,000 clones, 75% to 90% detected once. After removal of 5 bases from V and 1 base from J, the junction contained 7 bases not matched to a gene. This CDR3 region has 15 residues. Germline V CDR1 and CDR2: SGHTA, FQGNSA. This entry is derived from a study of lymphopenia after photon versus proton radiotherapy. The study, taken as a whole, reports: Post-nadir diversity loss with photons came from oligoclonal expansion, particularly CD8+ Temra cells. Authors raise, but do not show, better survival with proton therapy. Proton therapy kept repertoires fairly stable, unlike photons, which gained effector/memory cells.

This receptor was identified in a man in his forties or fifties with gastric cancer. The sequencing used peripheral blood, collected from a patient treated with photon-based radiotherapy. The V and J genes are TRBV7-2 and TRBJ1-1; TRBD1 aligns across 7 bases. CDR3 coding DNA: TGTGCCAGCAGCCCGACAGGACAGGAGAACACTGAAGCTTTCTTT. Its translation is CASSPTGQENTEAFF.